Presented here are 8 T cell receptor beta chains from one specimen sequenced in a study of blood T cell repertoires in COVID-19. Profiling relied on immunoSEQ multiplex PCR, and the TCRdb table lists in-frame clones only, not all of them. The top ten clones hold about 4.5% of a sample with a few hundred thousand clones, around 78% of them seen once. Sample: peripheral blood. These receptors were collected from a man aged 55-75 years who had recovered from COVID-19.

The gene calls are TRBV29-1 and TRBJ1-1; no clear D gene. The CDR3 has 14 residues. The germline V gene encodes CDR1 SQVTM and CDR2 ANQGSEA. Trimming removed 7 bases from V and 3 bases from J, with 18 bases in between. The CDR3 bases are TGCAGCGCCTTACTACTTAAGAGTGACACTGAAGCTTTCTTT. Its protein product is CSALLLKSDTEAFF.

V and J are TRBV5-1 and TRBJ1-2, with D maybe TRBD1 (6 bases). From germline, CDR1 is SGHRS and CDR2 YFSETQ. Trimming pared 0 bases from V and 0 bases from J, leaving 12 bases between. The CDR3 covers 16 residues. This CDR3 reads CASSLGDGTSNYGYTF. As DNA, the CDR3 is TGCGCCAGCAGCTTGGGGGACGGGACATCTAACTATGGCTACACCTTC.

The chain combines TRBV30 with TRBJ2-2; TRBD2 agrees at 13 bases. V lost 5 bases, J lost 4 bases, and 10 bases stayed unmatched. Germline assignment: CDR1 GTSNPN and CDR2 SVGIG (reference sequence). This CDR3 contains 17 residues. The CDR3 loop is CAWGTARTSGSTGELFF. Here the CDR3 DNA reads TGTGCCTGGGGGACAGCCCGGACTAGCGGGAGCACCGGGGAGCTGTTTTTT.

Only one count was recorded for this clone. The chain carries TRBV6-6 and TRBJ1-1; D may be TRBD1 (5 bases). Germline V gene sequence: CDR1 MNHNY, CDR2 SVGAGI (reference sequence). Between the trimmed V and J ends, which lost 2 bases and 7 bases, there was a span of 17 bases. CDR3 length: 15 amino acids. CDR3 sequence (DNA): TGTGCCAGCAGTTACCCCCCTACAGGTACCGATGAAGCTTTCTTT. It is translated as CASSYPPTGTDEAFF.

The sample holds many counts of this clone. This chain's CDR3 is CASRQDSNQPQHF. In nucleotides, the CDR3 is TGTGCCAGCAGACAGGATAGCAATCAGCCCCAGCATTTT. The chain carries TRBV28 and TRBJ1-5; a possible D gene is TRBD1 (5 bases). This CDR3 comprises 13 residues. The germline V and J ends were trimmed by 6 bases and 0 bases, with 6 bases remaining between them. Germline CDR1 and CDR2: MDHEN and SYDVKM.

The chain couples TRBV6-5 to TRBJ1-3; 8 bases align to TRBD1. This CDR3 is 15 amino acids long. The germline CDR1 and CDR2 sequences are MNHEY and SVGAGI. With V trimmed by 6 bases and J by 0 bases, 4 bases remained unmatched. The CDR3 DNA reads TGTGCCAGCAGCCCCGACAGGGGCTCTGGAAACACCATATATTTT. Amino acids: CASSPDRGSGNTIYF.

The V and J genes are TRBV5-4 and TRBJ2-3; possibly TRBD1 for D (6 bases). V was pared by 0 bases and J by 6 bases, with 11 bases between. This CDR3 has 14 residues. Germline CDR1 is SGHNT and CDR2 is YYREEE (reference sequence). CDR3: CASSLGGPRDTQYF. The CDR3 nucleotides are TGTGCCAGCAGCTTGGGGGGGCCTCGGGATACGCAGTATTTT.

This clone was seen at least ten times. V and J are TRBV4-1 and TRBJ1-5; D is uncertain. V lost 0 bases and J 3 bases, leaving 6 bases between the germline ends. The germline V gene has CDR1 MGHRA and CDR2 YSYEKL. CDR3 length: 14 amino acids. The CDR3 reads CASSQDLYNQPQHF. The DNA of the CDR3 is TGCGCCAGCAGCCAAGATCTATACAATCAGCCCCAGCATTTT.